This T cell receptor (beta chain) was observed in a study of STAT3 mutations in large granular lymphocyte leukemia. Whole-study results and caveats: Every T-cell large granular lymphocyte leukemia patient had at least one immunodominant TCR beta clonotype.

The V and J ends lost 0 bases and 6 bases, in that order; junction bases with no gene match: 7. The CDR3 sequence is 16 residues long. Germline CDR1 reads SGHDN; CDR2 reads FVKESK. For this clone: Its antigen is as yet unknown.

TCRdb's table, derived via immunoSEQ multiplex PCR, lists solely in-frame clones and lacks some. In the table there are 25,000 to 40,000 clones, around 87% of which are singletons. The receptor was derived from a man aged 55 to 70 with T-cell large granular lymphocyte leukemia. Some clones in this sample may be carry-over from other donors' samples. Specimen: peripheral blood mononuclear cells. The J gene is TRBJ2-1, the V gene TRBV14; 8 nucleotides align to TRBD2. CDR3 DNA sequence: TGTGCCAGCAGCCAAGATCAAGGGACTAGGGGCAATGAGCAGTTCTTC. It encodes CASSQDQGTRGNEQFF. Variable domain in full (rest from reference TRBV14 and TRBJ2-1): EAGVTQFPSHSVIEKGQTVTLRCDPISGHDNLYWYRRVMGKEIKFLLHFVKESKQDESGMPNNRFLAERTGGTYSTLKVQPAELEDSGVYFCASSQDQGTRGNEQFFGPGTRLTVL.